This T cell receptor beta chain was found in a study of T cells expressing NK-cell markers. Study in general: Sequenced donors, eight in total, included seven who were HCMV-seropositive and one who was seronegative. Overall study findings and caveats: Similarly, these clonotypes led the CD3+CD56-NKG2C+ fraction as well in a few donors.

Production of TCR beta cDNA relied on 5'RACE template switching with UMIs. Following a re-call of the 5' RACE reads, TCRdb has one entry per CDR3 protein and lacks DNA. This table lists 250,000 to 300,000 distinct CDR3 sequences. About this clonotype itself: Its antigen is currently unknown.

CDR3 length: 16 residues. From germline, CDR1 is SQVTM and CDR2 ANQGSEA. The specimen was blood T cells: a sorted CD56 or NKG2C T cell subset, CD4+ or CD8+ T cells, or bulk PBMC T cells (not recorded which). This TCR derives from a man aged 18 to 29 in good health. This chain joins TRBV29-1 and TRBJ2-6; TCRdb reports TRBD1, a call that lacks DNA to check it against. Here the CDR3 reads CSAGTGPFSGANVLTF.